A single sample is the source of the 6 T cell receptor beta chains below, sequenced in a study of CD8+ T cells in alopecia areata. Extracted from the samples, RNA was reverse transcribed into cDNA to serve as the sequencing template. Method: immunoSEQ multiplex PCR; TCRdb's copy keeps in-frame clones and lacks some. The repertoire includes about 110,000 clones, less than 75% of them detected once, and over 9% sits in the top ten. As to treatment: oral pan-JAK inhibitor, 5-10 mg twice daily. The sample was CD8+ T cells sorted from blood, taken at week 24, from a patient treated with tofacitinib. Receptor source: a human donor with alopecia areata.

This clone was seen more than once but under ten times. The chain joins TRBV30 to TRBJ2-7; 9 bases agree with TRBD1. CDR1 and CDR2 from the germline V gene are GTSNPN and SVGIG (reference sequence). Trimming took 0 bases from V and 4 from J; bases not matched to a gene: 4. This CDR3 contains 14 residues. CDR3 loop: CAWSVRTGAYEQYF. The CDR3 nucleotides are TGTGCCTGGAGTGTCCGGACAGGGGCTTACGAGCAGTACTTC.

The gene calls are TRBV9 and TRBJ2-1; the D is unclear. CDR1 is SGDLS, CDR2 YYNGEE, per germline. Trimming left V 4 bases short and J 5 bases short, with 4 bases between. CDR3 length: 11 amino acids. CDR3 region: CASSLDNEQFF. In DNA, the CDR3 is TGTGCCAGCAGCCTAGACAATGAGCAGTTCTTC. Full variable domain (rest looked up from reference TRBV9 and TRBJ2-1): DSGVTQTPKHLITATGQRVTLRCSPRSGDLSVYWYQQSLDQGLQFLIQYYNGEERAKGNILERFSAQQFPDLHSELNLSSLELGDSALYFCASSLDNEQFFGPGTRLTVL.

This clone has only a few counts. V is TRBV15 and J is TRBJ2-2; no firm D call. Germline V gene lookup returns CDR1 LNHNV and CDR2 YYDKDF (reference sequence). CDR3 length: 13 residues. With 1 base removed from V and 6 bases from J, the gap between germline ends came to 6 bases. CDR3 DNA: TGTGCCACCAGCAGAGTAGGTTCCGGGGAGCTGTTTTTT. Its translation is CATSRVGSGELFF.

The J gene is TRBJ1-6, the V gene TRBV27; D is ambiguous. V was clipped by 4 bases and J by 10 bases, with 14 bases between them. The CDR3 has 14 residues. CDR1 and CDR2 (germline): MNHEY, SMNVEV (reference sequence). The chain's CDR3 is CASSSVGSWSPLHF. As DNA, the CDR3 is TGTGCCAGCAGTTCCGTCGGCAGTTGGTCACCCCTCCACTTT.

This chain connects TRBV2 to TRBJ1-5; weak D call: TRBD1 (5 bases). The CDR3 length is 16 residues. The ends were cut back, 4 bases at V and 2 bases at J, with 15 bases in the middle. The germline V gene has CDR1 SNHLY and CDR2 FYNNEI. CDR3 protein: CASSVWGTTGNQPQHF. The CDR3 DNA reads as TGTGCCAGCAGTGTGTGGGGGACGACAGGCAATCAGCCCCAGCATTTT.

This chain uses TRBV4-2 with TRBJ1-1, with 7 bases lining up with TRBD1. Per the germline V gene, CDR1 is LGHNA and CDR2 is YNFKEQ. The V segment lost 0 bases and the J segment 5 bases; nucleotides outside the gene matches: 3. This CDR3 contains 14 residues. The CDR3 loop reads CASSQDSDRTEAFF. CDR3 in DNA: TGTGCCAGCAGCCAAGATTCGGACAGGACTGAAGCTTTCTTT.